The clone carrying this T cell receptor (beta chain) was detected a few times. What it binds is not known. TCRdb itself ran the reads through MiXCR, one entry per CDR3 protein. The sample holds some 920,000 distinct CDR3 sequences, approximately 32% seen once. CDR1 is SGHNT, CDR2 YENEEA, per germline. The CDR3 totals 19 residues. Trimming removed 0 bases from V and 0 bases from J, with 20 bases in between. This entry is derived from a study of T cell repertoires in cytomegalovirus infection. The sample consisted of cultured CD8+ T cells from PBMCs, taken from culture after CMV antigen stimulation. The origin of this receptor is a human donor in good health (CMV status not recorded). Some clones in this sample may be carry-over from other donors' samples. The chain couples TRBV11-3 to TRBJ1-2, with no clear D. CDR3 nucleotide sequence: TGTGCCAGCAGCTTAGACCGGGAATCTACACTCTTTACTAACTATGGCTACACCTTC. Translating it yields CASSLDRESTLFTNYGYTF.